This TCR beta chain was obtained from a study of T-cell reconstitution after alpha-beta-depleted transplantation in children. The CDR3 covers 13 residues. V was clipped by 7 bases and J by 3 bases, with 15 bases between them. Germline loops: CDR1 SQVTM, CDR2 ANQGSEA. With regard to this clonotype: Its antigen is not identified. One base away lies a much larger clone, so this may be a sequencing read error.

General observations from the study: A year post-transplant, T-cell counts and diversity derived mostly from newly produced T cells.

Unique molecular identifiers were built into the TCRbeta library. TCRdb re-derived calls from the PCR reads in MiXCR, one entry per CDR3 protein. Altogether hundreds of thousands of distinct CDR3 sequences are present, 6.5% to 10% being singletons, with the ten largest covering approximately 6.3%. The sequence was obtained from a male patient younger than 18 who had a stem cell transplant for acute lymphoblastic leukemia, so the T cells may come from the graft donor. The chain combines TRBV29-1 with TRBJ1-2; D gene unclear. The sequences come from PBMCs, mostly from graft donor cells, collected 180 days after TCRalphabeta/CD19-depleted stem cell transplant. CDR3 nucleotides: TGCAGCGCAGGCCGGGAGAGCGACTATGGCTACACCTTC. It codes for CSAGRESDYGYTF.